These T cell receptor beta chains were read from a single sample in a study of blood T cell repertoires in COVID-19. Here immunoSEQ multiplex PCR was the method, and the copy in TCRdb shows in-frame clones only, minus some. The table has roughly 160,000 clones, 82% seen once. Sequenced sample: PBMCs or T cells enriched from blood (not recorded which). The receptors were gathered from a man aged 55 to 70 who had recovered from COVID-19. Both conserved end residues are part of each CDR3. D genes are given only for firm matches. Not every row has a clone size; where given, it reads once, few, many or a size class.

v_gene	j_gene	len	d_gene	abundance	CDR3nt	CDR3aa
TRBV18	TRBJ1-2	16	TRBD1	.	TGTGCCAGCTCACCACGGGGTGCACAGGGGAACTATGGCTACACCTTC	CASSPRGAQGNYGYTF
TRBV7-8	TRBJ2-1	16	.	.	TGTGCCAGCAGCTTAGAGGTGGGAGATTTCTACAATGAGCAGTTCTTC	CASSLEVGDFYNEQFF
TRBV25-1	TRBJ2-1	13	.	.	TGTGCCAGCAGTGAGCAGTTCTACAATGAGCAGTTCTTC	CASSEQFYNEQFF
TRBV7-3	TRBJ1-1	14	TRBD1	.	TGTGCCAGCAGGGGGACAGCTACTAACACTGAAGCTTTCTTT	CASRGTATNTEAFF
TRBV9	TRBJ1-6	15	.	.	TGTGCCAGCAGCGCCCGACCCCTCGGGGGGTCACCCCTCCACTTT	CASSARPLGGSPLHF
TRBV2	TRBJ2-2	14	.	many	TGTGCCAGCAGTGAAGTCAGACTGACCGGGGAGCTGTTTTTT	CASSEVRLTGELFF
TRBV6-5	TRBJ1-1	13	.	once	TGTGCCAGCAGCAGGGGAAGGGGAAATGAAGCTTTCTTT	CASSRGRGNEAFF
TRBV5-1	TRBJ2-3	16	TRBD2	.	TGCGCCAGCAGCCCGGGCAGCGGGGGGTGGTCAGATACGCAGTATTTT	CASSPGSGGWSDTQYF
TRBV7-9	TRBJ2-3	16	.	.	TGTGCCAGCAGCCCCCGGGGGAGTCCAGGCAGGGATACGCAGTATTTT	CASSPRGSPGRDTQYF
TRBV28	TRBJ1-1	14	.	.	TGTGCCAGCAATACCCTAGTGGAGGCAGCCAGAGCTTTCTTT	CASNTLVEAARAFF
TRBV29-1	TRBJ1-1	13	TRBD1	.	TGCAGCGTTGCCCCAGGGGGGAGGACTGAAGCTTTCTTT	CSVAPGGRTEAFF
TRBV7-9	TRBJ2-3	16	TRBD2	.	TGTGCCAGCAGCTCCCGAGTAGCGGGGAGCACAGATACGCAGTATTTT	CASSSRVAGSTDTQYF
TRBV9	TRBJ2-2	13	.	once	TGTGCCAGCAGCGTGCAGGGTACCGGGGAGCTGTTTTTT	CASSVQGTGELFF
TRBV7-9	TRBJ1-5	17	.	.	TGTGCCAGCAGCTTAGCGCTTGGACCCGGGGGCAATCAGCCCCAGCATTTT	CASSLALGPGGNQPQHF
TRBV5-5	TRBJ1-3	18	TRBD1	.	TGTGCCAGCAGCTCGGGACAGGGGCAGGTCCGCTCTGGAAACACCATATATTTT	CASSSGQGQVRSGNTIYF
TRBV19	TRBJ2-7	14	.	.	TGTGCCAGTAGGGGAATGGACAGAACCTACGAGCAGTACTTC	CASRGMDRTYEQYF
TRBV19	TRBJ2-3	15	TRBD2	few	TGTGCCAGTAGGATAACTAGCGGAATGGCAGATACGCAGTATTTT	CASRITSGMADTQYF
TRBV5-5	TRBJ2-1	15	TRBD1	.	TGTGCCAGCAGCCAGACCGGGACAGGGTACAATGAGCAGTTCTTC	CASSQTGTGYNEQFF
TRBV7-2	TRBJ2-1	16	TRBD2	.	TGTGCCGGCAGCCGTCGGACTAGCGGGATGAACAATGAGCAGTTCTTC	CAGSRRTSGMNNEQFF
TRBV9	TRBJ2-2	20	TRBD2	.	TGTGCCAGCAGCGAATTAGGGACTAGCGGGAGGGCCGCGGGCACCGGGGAGCTGTTTTTT	CASSELGTSGRAAGTGELFF
TRBV27	TRBJ2-5	16	TRBD1	.	TGTGCCAGCAGTTTATTAGGGACAGGGGACCAAGAGACCCAGTACTTC	CASSLLGTGDQETQYF
TRBV14	TRBJ1-5	12	.	.	TGTGCCAGCAGCGCCCAGGGTCAGCCCCAGCATTTT	CASSAQGQPQHF
TRBV7-3	TRBJ2-3	15	.	.	TGTGCCAGCACCCTAGCAGGGGCTGGCGCAGATACGCAGTATTTT	CASTLAGAGADTQYF
TRBV6-6	TRBJ1-6	15	TRBD1	once	TGTGCCAGCAGTTACACCGGGACAGCATATTCACCCCTCCACTTT	CASSYTGTAYSPLHF
TRBV9	TRBJ2-3	14	.	.	TGTGCCAGCAGCGCCAGACAGTTCACAGATACGCAGTATTTT	CASSARQFTDTQYF
TRBV9	TRBJ1-3	17	TRBD1	.	TGTGCCAGCAGCGTAGGTGACAGGGCGCTTCAGGGAAACACCATATATTTT	CASSVGDRALQGNTIYF
TRBV28	TRBJ2-1	15	.	once	TGTGCCAGCAGTTTAGGGGGGAGCTCCTACAATGAGCAGTTCTTC	CASSLGGSSYNEQFF
TRBV10-3	TRBJ1-6	14	.	.	TGTGCCACGTCTAGGGGCGTTGATAATTCACCCCTCCACTTT	CATSRGVDNSPLHF
TRBV28	TRBJ2-3	16	TRBD2	.	TGTGCCAGCAGTTTGACTAGCGGGGGGGGAGGAGATACGCAGTATTTT	CASSLTSGGGGDTQYF
TRBV7-9	TRBJ2-7	12	TRBD2	.	TGTGCCAGCAGCTTCACTAGCGGCGGGCAGTACTTC	CASSFTSGGQYF
TRBV7-2	TRBJ2-7	16	.	.	TGTGCCAGCAGCCGTGTAGGGGGTCCTCTCTCCTACGAGCAGTACTTC	CASSRVGGPLSYEQYF
TRBV11-2	TRBJ2-7	14	TRBD1	.	TGTGCCAGCAGCACCGGGACAGGGAGAGACGAGCAGTACTTC	CASSTGTGRDEQYF
TRBV5-4	TRBJ2-4	14	.	.	TGTGCCAGCAGCTTGATGGGAGACAAAAACATTCAGTACTTC	CASSLMGDKNIQYF
TRBV5-1	TRBJ2-2	15	TRBD2	.	TGCGCCAGCGGGGAGCGGGGGGCCAACACCGGGGAGCTGTTTTTT	CASGERGANTGELFF
TRBV29-1	TRBJ2-3	14	.	.	TGCAGCGTTGGGCGGGGGCTCGGCACAGATACGCAGTATTTT	CSVGRGLGTDTQYF
TRBV28	TRBJ1-5	13	.	.	TGTGCCAGTGTCAGGGGAAGGGATCAGCCCCAGCATTTT	CASVRGRDQPQHF
TRBV28	TRBJ1-6	13	.	once	TGTGCCACCAAGGGGGGGTTTAATTCACCCCTCCACTTT	CATKGGFNSPLHF
TRBV28	TRBJ1-5	14	.	.	TGTGCCAGCAGGAGGCAGGGGAGCAATCAGCCCCAGCATTTT	CASRRQGSNQPQHF
TRBV9	TRBJ2-1	15	.	.	TGTGCCAGCAGCGTACCTAGCAGCTCCTACAATGAGCAGTTCTTC	CASSVPSSSYNEQFF
TRBV9	TRBJ2-3	16	TRBD1	.	TGTGCCAGCAGCGTAGCTGGGACAGGGCTCACAGATACGCAGTATTTT	CASSVAGTGLTDTQYF
TRBV7-9	TRBJ1-6	14	.	few	TGTGCCAGCAGCTTAGGGGGGCAAGGTTCACCCCTCCACTTT	CASSLGGQGSPLHF
TRBV2	TRBJ2-2	14	TRBD1	.	TGTGCCAGCAGTGACAGGGGGTACACCGGGGAGCTGTTTTTT	CASSDRGYTGELFF
TRBV5-8	TRBJ2-1	14	TRBD2	.	TGTGCCAGCAGCTTGGTAGCGGGCTACAATGAGCAGTTCTTC	CASSLVAGYNEQFF
TRBV7-2	TRBJ2-4	15	.	.	TGTGCCAGCAGCCTTGCTCTAGCGGCCAAAAACATTCAGTACTTC	CASSLALAAKNIQYF
TRBV5-4	TRBJ2-2	16	TRBD2	.	TGTGCCAGCAGCTTATCTAGCGGCATGGACACCGGGGAGCTGTTTTTT	CASSLSSGMDTGELFF
TRBV15	TRBJ1-2	14	.	.	TGTGCCACCAGCAGAGATCATGGGTCGGGTGGCTACACCTTC	CATSRDHGSGGYTF
TRBV3-1/TRBV3-2	TRBJ1-5	13	.	.	TGTGCCAGCAGCCGGGAGGGTAGACAGCCCCAGCATTTT	CASSREGRQPQHF
TRBV5-8	TRBJ2-5	16	TRBD1	.	TGTGCCAGCAGCTCGGACACCGAAACAGGGGTCGAGACCCAGTACTTC	CASSSDTETGVETQYF
TRBV11-2	TRBJ2-7	18	TRBD1	.	TGTGCCAGCAGCTTATCCGCCCCCGGGACAGGGGTTCATTACGAGCAGTACTTC	CASSLSAPGTGVHYEQYF
TRBV3-1/TRBV3-2	TRBJ1-3	13	.	.	TGTGCCAGCAGCCAAAAGGGGCGGAACACCATATATTTT	CASSQKGRNTIYF
TRBV11-2	TRBJ1-2	14	TRBD1	.	TGTGCCAGCAGCCGCGGACAGGGGGCGCCTGGCTACACCTTC	CASSRGQGAPGYTF
TRBV5-6	TRBJ1-2	13	TRBD1	.	TGTGCCAGCAGCTTGACAGGGGTCTATGGCTACACCTTC	CASSLTGVYGYTF
TRBV2	TRBJ2-1	11	.	.	TGTGCCAGCAGTGCCGGCGGCGCGCAGTTCTTC	CASSAGGAQFF